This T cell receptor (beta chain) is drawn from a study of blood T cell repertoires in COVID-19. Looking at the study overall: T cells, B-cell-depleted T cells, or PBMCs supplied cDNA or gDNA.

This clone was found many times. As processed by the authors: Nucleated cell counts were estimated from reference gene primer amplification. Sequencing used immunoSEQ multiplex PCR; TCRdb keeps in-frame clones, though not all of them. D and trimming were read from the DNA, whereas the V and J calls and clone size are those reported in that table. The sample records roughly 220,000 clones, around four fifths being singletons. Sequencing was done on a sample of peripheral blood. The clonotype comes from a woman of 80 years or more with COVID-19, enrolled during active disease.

As DNA, the CDR3 is TGTGCCACCAGTGATCCCTTAGCGGGAGGGAAAGAGACCCAGTACTTC. It encodes CATSDPLAGGKETQYF. The chain carries TRBV24-1 and TRBJ2-5; 11 positions agree with TRBD2. Looked up from germline, CDR1 is KGHDR and CDR2 is SFDVKD. J was trimmed by 3 bases and V by 3 bases; bases with no gene match: 5. This CDR3 region has 16 residues.